The 13 T cell receptor beta chains listed next were all sequenced from one sample in a study of technical replicates of blood from several donors. TCRdb keeps only in-frame clones here, not all; method: immunoSEQ multiplex PCR. The sample includes about 80,000 clones, 95% to 98% of them seen just once. Sequenced: T cells isolated from PBMCs. The receptors were gathered from a human donor in good health.

The V and J genes are TRBV5-1 and TRBJ2-7, with a possible D match to TRBD1 (5 bases). CDR3 length: 13 residues. Germline-derived CDR1 and CDR2 are SGHRS and YFSETQ. The V end was cut by 0 bases, the J end by 5 bases, with 9 bases between. CDR3 bases: TGCGCCAGCAGCTTGGTCAGGGCTGACGAGCAGTACTTC. Its protein product is CASSLVRADEQYF.

The chain joins TRBV4-3 to TRBJ2-7; TRBD2 might be the D (6 bases). There are 15 residues in the CDR3. V shed 3 bases and J shed 0 bases, with 12 bases lying between them. Germline V gene data show CDR1 as LGHNA and CDR2 as YSLEER. The CDR3 spells CASSQGTASSYEQYF. CDR3 DNA sequence: TGCGCCAGCAGCCAGGGGACTGCAAGCTCCTACGAGCAGTACTTC.

The genes are TRBV6-6 and TRBJ2-1, with a weak D call TRBD2 (6 bases). Trimming cost V 6 bases and J 5 bases, with 17 bases left between them. The CDR3 is 15 residues long. Looked up from germline, CDR1 is MNHNY and CDR2 is SVGAGI (reference sequence). The CDR3 reads CASRGWGDFDNEQFF. In DNA, the CDR3 is TGTGCCAGCAGAGGCTGGGGGGATTTTGACAATGAGCAGTTCTTC.

The rearrangement links TRBV27 to TRBJ2-1, with 9 bases lining up with TRBD2. The CDR3 extends over 16 amino acids. V trimming: 5 bases; J trimming: 3 bases; junction bases outside the gene matches: 8. CDR1 and CDR2 (germline): MNHEY, SMNVEV (reference sequence). The CDR3 is CASSPVGLAFYNEQFF. The CDR3 DNA reads as TGTGCCAGCAGTCCAGTAGGACTAGCGTTCTACAATGAGCAGTTCTTC.

V is TRBV7-9 and J is TRBJ2-1; TRBD2 might be the D (6 bases). The CDR3 is 13 amino acids. The germline V gene has CDR1 SEHNR and CDR2 FQNEAQ (reference sequence). The V end was cut by 1 base, the J end by 8 bases, with 9 bases between. The CDR3 sequence is CASSLGPGDEQFF. In nucleotides, the CDR3 is TGTGCCAGCAGCTTAGGCCCGGGAGATGAGCAGTTCTTC.

The chain joins TRBV6-5 to TRBJ2-5; tentative D call: TRBD1 (6 bases). Germline V lookup: CDR1 MNHEY, CDR2 SVGAGI. Trimming removed 6 bases from V and 1 base from J, with 6 bases in between. The CDR3 runs 12 residues. CDR3 loop: CASSRGQETQYF. The CDR3 DNA reads as TGTGCCAGCAGCAGGGGCCAAGAGACCCAGTACTTC.

The chain carries TRBV5-1 and TRBJ1-1, with 7 positions matching TRBD1. Germline CDR1 SGHRS, CDR2 YFSETQ. The CDR3 has 15 amino acids. V gave up 7 bases and J gave up 0 bases; unmatched junction bases: 9. CDR3 protein: CASSGGTLLNTEAFF. The CDR3 DNA reads TGCGCCAGCTCAGGGGGAACCCTTTTGAACACTGAAGCTTTCTTT. The whole variable domain, remainder taken from reference TRBV5-1 and TRBJ1-1, is KAGVTQTPRYLIKTRGQQVTLSCSPISGHRSVSWYQQTPGQGLQFLFEYFSETQRNKGNFPGRFSGRQFSNSRSEMNVSTLELGDSALYLCASSGGTLLNTEAFFGQGTRLTVV.

CDR3 protein: CASSLEREVWADTQYF. The DNA of the CDR3 is TGTGCCAGCAGCTTGGAGCGGGAGGTGTGGGCAGATACGCAGTATTTT. J is TRBJ2-3 and V is TRBV5-4; 9 nucleotides line up with TRBD2. Looked up from germline, CDR1 is SGHNT and CDR2 is YYREEE (reference sequence). V was clipped by 0 bases and J by 4 bases; unmatched bases: 6. The CDR3 sequence is 16 residues long. The variable domain in full, with the rest retrieved from reference TRBV5-4 and TRBJ2-3, is ETGVTQSPTHLIKTRGQQVTLRCSSQSGHNTVSWYQQALGQGPQFIFQYYREEENGRGNFPPRFSGLQFPNYSSELNVNALELDDSALYLCASSLEREVWADTQYFGPGTRLTVL.

This chain joins TRBV27 and TRBJ1-1; D is perhaps TRBD1 (6 bases). The V gene's germline CDR1 is MNHEY and CDR2 SMNVEV (reference sequence). The length of the CDR3 is 13 residues. The germline V and J ends were trimmed by 4 bases and 3 bases, with 9 bases remaining between them. CDR3 sequence reads: CASSYYRDTEAFF. DNA for the CDR3: TGTGCCAGCAGTTACTACAGGGACACTGAAGCTTTCTTT.

The CDR3 DNA is TGTGCCTGGAGTCTGGCTAGCGGGAGGAATGAGCAGTTCTTC. Protein: CAWSLASGRNEQFF. The chain carries TRBV30 and TRBJ2-1; the match to TRBD2 covers 11 bases. J was trimmed by 7 bases and V by 2 bases; bases with no gene match: 4. Germline loops: CDR1 GTSNPN, CDR2 SVGIG (reference sequence). The CDR3 spans 14 residues.

The chain uses TRBV25-1 and TRBJ1-4; 9 bases fit TRBD1. Germline V gene data show CDR1 as MGHDK and CDR2 as SYGVNS. The V segment lost 4 bases and the J segment 7 bases; nucleotides outside the gene matches: 10. This CDR3 is built from 16 residues. The CDR3 loop is CASSGPPGQGGEKLFF. Written as DNA, the CDR3 is TGTGCCAGCAGTGGACCACCGGGACAGGGAGGTGAAAAACTGTTTTTT. The whole variable domain, filled in from reference TRBV25-1 and TRBJ1-4, reads EADIYQTPRYLVIGTGKKITLECSQTMGHDKMYWYQQDPGMELHLIHYSYGVNSTEKGDLSSESTVSRIRTEHFPLTLESARPSHTSQYLCASSGPPGQGGEKLFFGSGTQLSVL.

This rearrangement joins TRBV4-1 to TRBJ2-7; 7 nucleotides agree with TRBD1. After removal of 4 bases from V and 0 bases from J, the junction contained 3 bases not matched to a gene. The CDR3 is 14 amino acids. Germline V CDR1 and CDR2: MGHRA, YSYEKL. In DNA form, the CDR3 reads TGCGCCAGCAGCCTACAGGGGAACTCCTACGAGCAGTACTTC. This sequence encodes CASSLQGNSYEQYF.

J is TRBJ2-1 and V is TRBV7-6, with TRBD2 matching 8 bases. From germline, CDR1 is SGHVS and CDR2 FNYEAQ. The V gene end was trimmed by 0 bases and the J gene end by 9 bases; junction bases not matched to a gene: 13. The CDR3 has 17 residues. For the CDR3, the DNA is TGTGCCAGCAGCTTAGCTCCCATCGGGAGGGCCGGAGTTGAGCAGTTCTTC. This gives the protein CASSLAPIGRAGVEQFF.